This entry is about one T cell receptor beta chain. Its antigen is currently unknown. V was pared by 5 bases and J by 3 bases, with 7 bases between. The germline V gene encodes CDR1 SEHNR and CDR2 FQNEAQ (reference sequence). This CDR3 has 12 amino acids. PCR primers comprised 60 Vbeta and 13 Jbeta primers. Here immunoSEQ multiplex PCR was the method, and the copy in TCRdb shows in-frame clones only, minus some. The table shows 85,000 to 120,000 clones, with around 80% occurring only once. This specimen belongs to a study of cytomegalovirus exposure and HLA in healthy donors. Whole-study results and caveats: Analyses of presence/absence relied on an assumption of roughly uniform sequencing depth across donors. Among immune exposure information, only CMV serostatus was available. Among TCR beta chains of equal frequency, HLA-associated ones were more clonally expanded in a later analysis. A later analysis found TCR association rates differed by HLA locus, highest for DRB1 and lowest for HLA-C.

The chain uses TRBV7-9 and TRBJ1-2, with D hard to call. The sequenced sample consisted of PBMCs. This TCR was recovered from a man between 60 and 70 years old in good health and CMV-seronegative. In DNA, the CDR3 is TGTGCCAGCAGCGTGTTCGACTATGGCTACACCTTC. Translation gives CASSVFDYGYTF.